The clone carrying this TCR beta chain has at least ten counts. Its antigen remains unknown. At one boundary the junction diverges from the germline segment, which might be a read error. Exclusions: uncontrolled infection, other autoimmune disease, pregnancy, lactation. PBMCs were derived from 7.5 to 10 ml fresh peripheral blood. The data are from a study of T cells in Graves' hyperthyroidism and ophthalmopathy. Study context: The authors collected peripheral blood at initial diagnosis, before any treatment.

Regarding the study as a whole: Model-based prediction identified ophthalmopathy a median 6.5 months prior to its onset.

Germline values: CDR1 SGHVS, CDR2 FQNEAQ. The CDR3 covers 14 residues. Researchers amplified the TCR beta CDR3 regions from RNA transcripts. First-round RT-PCR of the TCR CDR3 relied on the HTBI primer set. MiXCR, run by TCRdb on the multiplex PCR reads, gives a single entry per CDR3 protein. The sample carries 500,000 to 650,000 distinct CDR3 sequences, roughly 15% recorded once. The V call is TRBV7-8, the J call TRBJ1-1; D is uncertain. The sample taken for sequencing was blood. This sequence was found in a woman aged 45-60 years with Graves' ophthalmopathy. The CDR3: CASSLLLASGLVIF. CDR3 in DNA: TGTGCCAGCAGCTTATTGTTGGCCAGCGGACTCGTTATCTTT.